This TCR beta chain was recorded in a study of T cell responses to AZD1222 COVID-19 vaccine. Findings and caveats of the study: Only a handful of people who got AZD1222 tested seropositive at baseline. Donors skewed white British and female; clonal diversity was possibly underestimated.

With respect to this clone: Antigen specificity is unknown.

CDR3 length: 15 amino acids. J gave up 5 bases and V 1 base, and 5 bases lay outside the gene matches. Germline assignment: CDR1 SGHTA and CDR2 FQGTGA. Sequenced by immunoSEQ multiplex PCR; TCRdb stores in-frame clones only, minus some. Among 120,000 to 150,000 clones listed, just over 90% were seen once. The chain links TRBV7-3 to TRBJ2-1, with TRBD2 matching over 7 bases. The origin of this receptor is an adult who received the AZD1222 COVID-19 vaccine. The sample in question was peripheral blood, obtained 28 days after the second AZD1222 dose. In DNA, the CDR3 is TGTGCCAGCAGCTTAAGGTGGGAGGGCCACAATGAGCAGTTCTTC. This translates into CASSLRWEGHNEQFF. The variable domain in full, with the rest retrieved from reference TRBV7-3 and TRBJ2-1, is GAGVSQTPSNKVTEKGKYVELRCDPISGHTALYWYRQSLGQGPEFLIYFQGTGAADDSGLPNDRFFAVRPEGSVSTLKIQRTERGDSAVYLCASSLRWEGHNEQFFGPGTRLTVL.